Following are 7 T cell receptor beta chains from one sample sequenced in a study of T cells in narcolepsy. TCRdb keeps only in-frame clones here, not all; method: immunoSEQ multiplex PCR. The sample holds nearly 35,000 clones, around 84% seen once. The sample comprised memory (CD45RA-) CD4+ T cells from blood. The receptors were sampled from a human donor in good health.

This clone was observed once. The gene calls are TRBV2 and TRBJ2-7, with D perhaps TRBD2 (5 bases). The germline V gene encodes CDR1 SNHLY and CDR2 FYNNEI. This CDR3 is 12 amino acids long. Trimming stripped 6 bases from V and 3 bases from J, with 9 bases between. This CDR3 reads CASSARGYEQYF. The DNA of the CDR3 is TGTGCCAGCAGCGCACGGGGCTACGAGCAGTACTTC.

This rearrangement joins TRBV6-5 to TRBJ1-5; D remains unclear. The germline CDR1 and CDR2 sequences are MNHEY and SVGAGI. V lost 2 bases and J 4 bases, leaving 3 bases between the germline ends. CDR3 size: 12 residues. CDR3 nucleotides: TGTGCCAGCAGTTACAAAAATCAGCCCCAGCATTTT. Residues: CASSYKNQPQHF.

V and J are TRBV28 and TRBJ1-1, with TRBD1 identical over 7 bases. The V gene end was trimmed by 2 bases and the J gene end by 11 bases; junction bases not matched to a gene: 5. This CDR3 has 12 amino acids. Germline CDR1 reads MDHEN; CDR2 reads SYDVKM. CDR3 region: CASSLIKGAAFF. The CDR3 nucleotides are TGTGCCAGCAGTTTAATAAAGGGGGCGGCTTTCTTT.

This chain links TRBV19 with TRBJ2-2; 12 nucleotides match TRBD1. Germline CDR1 and CDR2: LNHDA and SQIVND (reference sequence). The CDR3 consists of 15 residues. The V segment lost 7 bases and the J segment 6 bases; nucleotides outside the gene matches: 6. CDR3 sequence: CASIPGQGASGELFF. CDR3 bases: TGTGCCAGTATACCGGGACAGGGGGCGTCCGGGGAGCTGTTTTTT.

This chain uses TRBV5-4 with TRBJ2-7; D uncertain. The V and J ends lost 1 base and 6 bases respectively, with 14 bases between them. This CDR3 region has 14 residues. Germline loops: CDR1 SGHNT, CDR2 YYREEE (reference sequence). The CDR3 spells CASSLSSGRGEQYF. The CDR3 region has the DNA TGTGCCAGCAGCTTGTCGTCAGGCCGAGGCGAGCAGTACTTC.

This chain links TRBV30 with TRBJ2-3; D remains unclear. The length of the CDR3 is 13 residues. Germline V CDR1 and CDR2: GTSNPN, SVGIG (reference sequence). Deletions cut 0 bases from V and 3 bases from J, with 7 bases between. The CDR3: CAWSVGVTDTQYF. CDR3 nucleotide sequence: TGTGCCTGGAGTGTAGGAGTAACAGATACGCAGTATTTT.

The chain carries TRBV12-5 and TRBJ2-5; D may be TRBD2 (6 bases). This CDR3 contains 14 residues. CDR1 is LGHNT, CDR2 FRNRAP, per germline. V lost 0 bases to trimming and J lost 5 bases, with 10 bases between them. Written as DNA, the CDR3 is TGTGCTAGTGGTTTGGTAGGTGGGAGGGAGACCCAGTACTTC. The encoded protein is CASGLVGGRETQYF.